The following is a T cell receptor (beta chain) sequence with its context. The antigen is unknown. The data derive from a study of beta chain features in type 1 diabetes. The entirety of the isolated RNA underwent reverse transcription, so expressed TCRB transcripts were sequenced. Each sample of naive, central memory or regulatory T cells had, on average, about 3.57 million reads. Data came from immunoSEQ multiplex PCR; TCRdb stores just in-frame clones and leaves some out. The sample includes more than 250,000 clones, approximately 15% seen only once; the top ten take roughly 0.015%. J gave up 1 base and V 6 bases, and 5 bases lay outside the gene matches. Looked up from germline, CDR1 is MNHEY and CDR2 is SVGAGI. The CDR3 sequence is 14 residues long. Study results and limitations: A moderate, significant TCRB CDR3 shortening appeared in type 1 diabetes across four CD4+ subsets. In the patient group, naive, central memory and Treg TCRB repertoires seemed more alike than in the healthy donor group.

The receptor comes from a man aged 18 to 35 with type 1 diabetes. The chain has TRBV6-5 and TRBJ2-7; 8 nucleotides agree with TRBD2. The material sequenced was naive CD4+ T cells from blood. CDR3 bases: TGTGCCAGCAGACCCCTAGCGGGTTCCTACGAGCAGTACTTC. As protein: CASRPLAGSYEQYF.